This is a list of T cell receptor beta chains from one sample in a study of shared clonotypes between healthy human individuals. The protocol was immunoSEQ multiplex PCR, while the TCRdb copy is restricted to in-frame clones and leaves out a portion. Of about 980,000 clones listed, roughly 72% are singletons. Sample: memory CD4+ T cells sorted from blood. The receptors come from a man aged 18 to 29 in good health. CDR3s include the opening cysteine and the closing phenylalanine or tryptophan. A D gene is named only where the DNA matches it firmly. Size values are once, few and many counts, or a class for expanded clones, and some rows have none.

>TRBV5-4|few|.|TRBJ1-3
TGTGCCAGCAGCTGGGGTGGTGGGCGCCGCTCTGGAAACACCATATATTTT
CASSWGGGRRSGNTIYF
>TRBV9|.|.|TRBJ1-2
TGTGCCAGCAGCGTAGATGACCTCTATGGCTACACCTTC
CASSVDDLYGYTF
>TRBV9|.|.|TRBJ1-1
TGTGCCAGCAGCCTCCAGAGCATGAACACTGAAGCTTTCTTT
CASSLQSMNTEAFF
>TRBV7-9|once|.|TRBJ2-1
TGTGCCAGCAGCTTAGAGAGGATCAATGAGCAGTTCTTC
CASSLERINEQFF
>TRBV6-6|.|.|TRBJ1-2
TGTGCCAGCAGTTACAGGGACATGTCAAACTATGGCTACACCTTC
CASSYRDMSNYGYTF
>TRBV5-6|.|TRBD1|TRBJ2-7
TGTGCCAGCAGCCCCGGGACAGGGGGTAGTATTAACGAGCAGTACTTC
CASSPGTGGSINEQYF
>TRBV7-9|.|.|TRBJ1-1
TGTGCCAGCAGCTTAGCGTTGGTCAGCACTGAAGCTTTCTTT
CASSLALVSTEAFF
>TRBV28|.|.|TRBJ2-3
TGTGCCAGCAGTCCTAGTACTACCACAGATACGCAGTATTTT
CASSPSTTTDTQYF
>TRBV7-2|.|TRBD1|TRBJ2-5
TGTGCCAGCAGCTTAGGGGGACAGGGGATCGAGACCCAGTACTTC
CASSLGGQGIETQYF
>TRBV5-1|.|.|TRBJ2-3
TGCGCCAGCAGCTTGGCCAGGGAAGATCCGCAGTATTTT
CASSLAREDPQYF
>TRBV10-3|.|.|TRBJ2-3
TGTGCCATCAGTGGGACAGAAGCTTTAGGCACAGATACGCAGTATTTT
CAISGTEALGTDTQYF
>TRBV18|.|.|TRBJ1-1
TGTGCCAGCTCACCAACACGACAGGCAGAAGCTTTCTTT
CASSPTRQAEAFF
>TRBV15|.|.|TRBJ1-4
TGTGCCACCAGCGGCACTTTCGTGAGGGATGAAAAACTGTTTTTT
CATSGTFVRDEKLFF
>TRBV5-6|.|.|TRBJ2-3
TGTGCCAGCAGCTCGACAGGTGAGACAGCAGATACGCAGTATTTT
CASSSTGETADTQYF
>TRBV5-1|.|.|TRBJ1-2
TGCGCCAGCAGCTTGCCGGGGTTAAGGGACTATGGCTACACCTTC
CASSLPGLRDYGYTF
>TRBV10-3|few|TRBD2|TRBJ2-7
TGTGCCATCAGTTCCGGGACTAGCGGGAGCTCCTACGAGCAGTACTTC
CAISSGTSGSSYEQYF
>TRBV6-6|.|TRBD1|TRBJ1-1
TGTGCCAGCAGGGGACAGGGAGGCACTGAAGCTTTCTTT
CASRGQGGTEAFF